The 26 T cell receptor beta chains below come from one sample, sequenced in a study of response to subunit inactivated influenza vaccine. TCRdb processed the RT-PCR reads anew with MiXCR; each CDR3 protein has one entry. The table has approximately 480,000 distinct CDR3 sequences, 10% to 11% seen once; the top ten hold less than 15%. This specimen was PBMCs from blood, taken roughly 48 days after vaccination. The receptor set was obtained from a man aged 45 to 65 who received an inactivated influenza vaccine.

This clonotype was observed a handful of times. The chain uses TRBV4-3 and TRBJ1-3; no clear D. Germline CDR1 reads LGHNA; CDR2 reads YSLEER. This CDR3 has 17 amino acids. The V end lost 1 base, the J end lost 0 bases, and 13 bases lay between the germline ends. The CDR3 DNA follows: TGCGCCAGCAGCCAAGTTAAAGGGATATTCTCTGGAAACACCATATATTTT. Its protein is CASSQVKGIFSGNTIYF.

This clonotype was recorded at least ten times. The V and J genes are TRBV4-1 and TRBJ1-4, with 8 bases matching TRBD1. The CDR3 consists of 15 residues. V was clipped by 3 bases and J by 6 bases; unmatched bases: 6. CDR1 MGHRA and CDR2 YSYEKL come from the germline V gene. As DNA, the CDR3 is TGCGCCAGCAGCCATTCCGGGACAGGCGATGAAAAACTGTTTTTT. This gives the protein CASSHSGTGDEKLFF.

The table lists this clonotype with many counts. This chain connects TRBV7-8 to TRBJ2-1, with TRBD2 matching 8 bases. J lost 8 bases, V lost 5 bases, and 14 bases had no gene match. Germline loops: CDR1 SGHVS, CDR2 FQNEAQ. This CDR3 contains 16 residues. As DNA, the CDR3 is TGTGCCAGCAGCGTTAATAGCGGGATCACCTCGGATGAGCAGTTCTTC. Encoded protein: CASSVNSGITSDEQFF.

V gene TRBV12-3 or TRBV12-4 combines with J gene TRBJ1-2, with a possible D match to TRBD1 (5 bases). The germline V and J ends were trimmed by 3 bases and 4 bases, with 6 bases remaining between them. This CDR3 has 12 amino acids. The DNA for the CDR3 is TGTGCCAGCAGTTTTGGGACCTATGGCTACACCTTC. It encodes CASSFGTYGYTF.

The J gene is TRBJ1-4, the V gene TRBV3-1; D is possibly TRBD1 (5 bases). Germline V gene lookup returns CDR1 LGHDT and CDR2 YNNKEL (reference sequence). The CDR3 loop spans 15 amino acids. The V end lost 4 bases, the J end lost 8 bases, and 17 bases lay between the germline ends. CDR3: CASSLRVGLGEKLFF. As DNA, the CDR3 is TGTGCCAGCAGCCTCCGTGTGGGGCTGGGCGAAAAACTGTTTTTT.

This clonotype was counted a few times. This rearrangement joins TRBV20-1 to TRBJ1-6; D is perhaps TRBD1 (6 bases). With 7 bases removed from V and 0 bases from J, the gap between germline ends came to 10 bases. The CDR3 consists of 14 residues. Germline V gives CDR1 DFQATT, CDR2 SNEGSKA (reference sequence). DNA of the CDR3: TGCAGTGGGACAGATAGCTCCTATAATTCACCCCTCCACTTT. Amino acids: CSGTDSSYNSPLHF.

The chain employs TRBV11-2 and TRBJ2-7; D perhaps matches TRBD2 (5 bases). The CDR3 has 17 amino acids. Germline CDR1 SGHAT, CDR2 FQNNGV. V was pared by 0 bases and J by 2 bases, with 17 bases between. CDR3: CASSLDRGSVKAYEQYF. The CDR3 DNA follows: TGTGCCAGCAGCTTAGACCGTGGTAGCGTGAAGGCCTACGAGCAGTACTTC.

A few counts support this clonotype. The CDR3 coding sequence is TGTGCCAGCAGGACCCGGGACAGAAACTATGGCTACACCTTC. The encoded protein is CASRTRDRNYGYTF. The chain uses TRBV12-3 or TRBV12-4 and TRBJ1-2, with TRBD1 matching over 7 bases. CDR3 length: 14 residues. J gave up 2 bases and V 6 bases, and 6 bases lay outside the gene matches.

The chain combines TRBV28 with TRBJ2-5, with D possibly being TRBD1 or TRBD2 (5 bases each). Germline V CDR1 and CDR2: MDHEN, SYDVKM. V shed 10 bases and J shed 5 bases, with 26 bases lying between them. This CDR3 has 16 residues. CDR3 nucleotide sequence: TGTGCCACCCGAGGGGCAGTATACCCCAAGAGCGAGACCCAGTACTTC. Its translation: CATRGAVYPKSETQYF.

This clonotype was counted at least ten times. The chain recombines TRBV5-6 with TRBJ1-1; unclear D gene. Trimming shortened V by 4 bases and J by 3 bases, and 16 bases separated the two germline ends. The CDR3 is 15 amino acids. Germline V gives CDR1 SGHDT, CDR2 YYEEEE. This CDR3 reads CASSPWTGEYTEAFF. In DNA, the CDR3 is TGTGCCAGCAGCCCCTGGACGGGAGAGTACACTGAAGCTTTCTTT.

This clonotype was detected ten times or more. The chain employs TRBV12-3 or TRBV12-4 and TRBJ2-7; no clear D. The germline V and J ends were trimmed by 5 bases and 1 base, with 3 bases remaining between them. The CDR3 spans 11 residues. This CDR3 reads CASSKSYEQYF. For the CDR3, the DNA is TGTGCCAGCAGTAAATCCTACGAGCAGTACTTC.

This clonotype came up a few times. Here the CDR3 reads CASSYGQGKKYF. The DNA for the CDR3 is TGTGCCAGCAGTTACGGGCAGGGAAAAAAGTATTTT. The rearrangement links TRBV6-2 or TRBV6-3 to TRBJ2-3; D is possibly TRBD1 (5 bases). Germline loops: CDR1 MNHEY, CDR2 SVGEGT. This CDR3 is built from 12 residues. The V and J ends lost 2 bases and 13 bases respectively, with 13 bases between them.

This clonotype was counted between two and nine times. The genes are TRBV5-1 and TRBJ1-1; no firm D call. Germline V gene data show CDR1 as SGHRS and CDR2 as YFSETQ. CDR3 length: 13 amino acids. With 4 bases removed from V and 6 bases from J, the gap between germline ends came to 13 bases. The chain's CDR3 is CASSVTSGPEAFF. The CDR3 DNA reads TGCGCCAGCAGCGTTACCTCGGGCCCTGAAGCTTTCTTT.

This chain connects TRBV28 to TRBJ2-5; D uncertain. The germline V and J ends were trimmed by 6 bases and 4 bases, with 15 bases remaining between them. Germline loops: CDR1 MDHEN, CDR2 SYDVKM. This CDR3 has 14 amino acids. The DNA for the CDR3 is TGTGCCAGCAGCTCAATCCGGCTAGGAGAGACCCAGTACTTC. It specifies CASSSIRLGETQYF.

This clonotype was seen a few times. The chain is built from TRBV9 and TRBJ2-1, with 16 bases that match TRBD2. The V gene's germline CDR1 is SGDLS and CDR2 YYNGEE. Trimming at V came to 4 bases and at J to 4 bases, leaving 5 bases not matched to a gene. This CDR3 contains 17 residues. The CDR3 sequence is CASSSGTSGRGYNEQFF. CDR3 in DNA: TGTGCCAGCAGCAGCGGGACTAGCGGGAGGGGATACAATGAGCAGTTCTTC.

The chain carries TRBV7-9 and TRBJ2-3; weak D call: TRBD2 (5 bases). Trimming removed 7 bases at V and 6 bases at J, with 17 bases between. Germline V gene sequence: CDR1 SEHNR, CDR2 FQNEAQ (reference sequence). The CDR3 spans 14 residues. This chain's CDR3 is CASTRERRGDTQYF. The CDR3 DNA reads TGTGCCAGCACCCGGGAAAGGAGAGGCGATACGCAGTATTTT. Combining the CDR3 with reference TRBV7-9 and TRBJ2-3 gives the whole variable domain DTGVSQNPRHKITKRGQNVTFRCDPISEHNRLYWYRQTLGQGPEFLTYFQNEAQLEKSRLLSDRFSAERPKGSFSTLEIQRTEQGDSAMYLCASTRERRGDTQYFGPGTRLTVL.

This clonotype was recorded at least ten times. This chain uses TRBV7-9 with TRBJ2-1, with 7 bases aligning to TRBD2. Germline values: CDR1 SEHNR, CDR2 FQNEAQ (reference sequence). V shed 6 bases, J shed 0 bases, and the junction held 8 bases outside the gene matches. The CDR3 runs 16 residues. CDR3 region: CASRPSGITSYNEQFF. CDR3 DNA sequence: TGTGCCAGCAGGCCTAGCGGTATTACCTCCTACAATGAGCAGTTCTTC. Supplemented by reference TRBV7-9 and TRBJ2-1, the full variable domain reads DTGVSQNPRHKITKRGQNVTFRCDPISEHNRLYWYRQTLGQGPEFLTYFQNEAQLEKSRLLSDRFSAERPKGSFSTLEIQRTEQGDSAMYLCASRPSGITSYNEQFFGPGTRLTVL.

CDR3 bases: TGTGCCGGGGCCGGGACAGGGAGGAATGAGCAGTTCTTC. This sequence encodes CAGAGTGRNEQFF. This chain connects TRBV6-6 to TRBJ2-1; TRBD1 agrees at 9 bases. CDR1 is MNHNY and CDR2 is SVGAGI in the germline V gene (reference sequence). This CDR3 is 13 amino acids long. The V and J ends lost 11 bases and 7 bases, in that order; junction bases with no gene match: 9.

J is TRBJ2-7 and V is TRBV27, with 9 bases fitting TRBD2. The V gene end was trimmed by 6 bases and the J gene end by 7 bases; junction bases not matched to a gene: 16. CDR3 size: 16 residues. Germline values: CDR1 MNHEY, CDR2 SMNVEV (reference sequence). CDR3 DNA: TGTGCCAGCAGCCCTCCGGGGGTAGCGGGAGCGGATGAGCAGTACTTC. This translates into CASSPPGVAGADEQYF.

This clonotype was detected ten times or more. The chain has TRBV4-1 and TRBJ1-1; 7 nucleotides align to TRBD1. V was pared by 3 bases and J by 2 bases, with 12 bases of the junction left unmatched. Germline CDR1 and CDR2: MGHRA and YSYEKL. The CDR3 consists of 17 residues. The CDR3 DNA sequence: TGCGCCAGCAGCCACCATCCGACAGGGTTGAAAAACACTGAAGCTTTCTTT. Its translation: CASSHHPTGLKNTEAFF.

This clonotype was seen repeatedly, ten times or more. The chain is built from TRBV12-3 or TRBV12-4 and TRBJ1-6; D unclear. The CDR3 length is 14 residues. The V and J ends lost 7 bases and 9 bases respectively, with 16 bases between them. The CDR3 coding sequence is TGTGCCAGCACCCAAAGGGCCAGTGGTTCACCCCTCCACTTT. Translated: CASTQRASGSPLHF.

This clonotype has only a few counts. This chain connects TRBV11-2 to TRBJ2-2; 7 nucleotides agree with TRBD1. The CDR3 is made up of 14 amino acids. The germline CDR1 and CDR2 sequences are SGHAT and FQNNGV. The V segment lost 5 bases and the J segment 4 bases; nucleotides outside the gene matches: 4. The CDR3 DNA reads as TGTGCCAGCAGCCAGGGACAGACCACCGGGGAGCTGTTTTTT. It translates to CASSQGQTTGELFF.

V is TRBV30 and J is TRBJ1-2, with a tentative D call TRBD1 (5 bases). Trimming left V 2 bases short and J 2 bases short, with 15 bases between. Per the germline V gene, CDR1 is GTSNPN and CDR2 is SVGIG (reference sequence). The CDR3 is 15 residues long. CDR3 loop: CAWSPLPQANYGYTF. The DNA of the CDR3 is TGTGCCTGGAGTCCCCTACCACAGGCGAACTATGGCTACACCTTC.

This clonotype was found many times. This sequence joins TRBV20-1 and TRBJ2-7; D is undetermined. CDR1 and CDR2 (germline): DFQATT, SNEGSKA (reference sequence). CDR3 length: 11 residues. Trimming pared 6 bases from V and 6 bases from J, leaving 12 bases between. In nucleotides, the CDR3 is TGCAGTGCCCAGACAAACGCCGAGCAGTACTTC. It encodes CSAQTNAEQYF.

This clonotype was recorded a few times. V and J are TRBV20-1 and TRBJ1-5, with TRBD1 matching 7 bases. Germline V CDR1 and CDR2: DFQATT, SNEGSKA (reference sequence). With 1 base clipped from V and 3 bases from J, the junction kept 6 bases outside the gene matches. This CDR3 is built from 15 residues. CDR3 DNA: TGCAGTGCTAGAGTAGACAGGGCCCCCAATCAGCCCCAGCATTTT. It specifies CSARVDRAPNQPQHF.

V is TRBV19 and J is TRBJ2-2; 9 bases line up with TRBD1. The CDR3 runs 16 residues. With 9 bases clipped from V and 4 bases from J, the junction kept 12 bases outside the gene matches. CDR1 and CDR2 (germline): LNHDA, SQIVND (reference sequence). For the CDR3, the DNA is TGTGCCAGCTCACCTTTGGGGACAGGGTCCACCGGGGAGCTGTTTTTT. Amino acids: CASSPLGTGSTGELFF.